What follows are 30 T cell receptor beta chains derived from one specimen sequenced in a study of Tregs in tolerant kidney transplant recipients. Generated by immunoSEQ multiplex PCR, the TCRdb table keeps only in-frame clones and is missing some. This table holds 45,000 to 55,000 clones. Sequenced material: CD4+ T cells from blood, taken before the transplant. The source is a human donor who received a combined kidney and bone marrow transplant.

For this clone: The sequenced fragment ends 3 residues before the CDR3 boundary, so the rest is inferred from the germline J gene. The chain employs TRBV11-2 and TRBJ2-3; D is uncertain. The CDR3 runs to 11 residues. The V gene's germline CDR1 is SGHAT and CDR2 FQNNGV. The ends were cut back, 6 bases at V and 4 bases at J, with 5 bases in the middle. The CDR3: CASRDSDTQYF. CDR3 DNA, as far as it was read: TGTGCCAGCAGAGACTCAGATACG.

The sequenced CDR3 bases are TGTGCCAGCACCCGAAGACAGGGGGCGGAGACC. This codes for CASTRRQGAET. The entire CDR3 sequence reads CASTRRQGAETQYF. The J gene is TRBJ2-5, the V gene TRBV2; 10 bases match TRBD1. Read sequence stops 3 residues before the CDR3 end, and the germline J gene provides the missing end. Germline CDR1 and CDR2: SNHLY and FYNNEI. V was clipped by 7 bases and J by 5 bases; unmatched bases: 7. This CDR3 is built from 14 residues.

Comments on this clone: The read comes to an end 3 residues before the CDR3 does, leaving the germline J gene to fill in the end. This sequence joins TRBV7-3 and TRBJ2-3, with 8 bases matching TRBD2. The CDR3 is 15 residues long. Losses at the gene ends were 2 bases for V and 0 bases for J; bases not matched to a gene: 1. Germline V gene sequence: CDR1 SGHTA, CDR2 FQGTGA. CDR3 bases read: TGTGCCAGCAGCTTAGCGGGAGGTAGCACAGATACG. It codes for CASSLAGGSTDT. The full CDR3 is CASSLAGGSTDTQYF.

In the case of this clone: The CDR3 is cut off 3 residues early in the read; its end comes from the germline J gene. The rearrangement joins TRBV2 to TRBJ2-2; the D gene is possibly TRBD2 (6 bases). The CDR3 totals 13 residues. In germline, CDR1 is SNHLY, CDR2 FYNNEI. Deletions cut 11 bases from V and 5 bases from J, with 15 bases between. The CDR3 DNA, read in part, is TGTGCCGGTGGGGGGACGAGAACCGGGGAG. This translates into CAGGGTRTGE. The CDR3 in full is CAGGGTRTGELFF.

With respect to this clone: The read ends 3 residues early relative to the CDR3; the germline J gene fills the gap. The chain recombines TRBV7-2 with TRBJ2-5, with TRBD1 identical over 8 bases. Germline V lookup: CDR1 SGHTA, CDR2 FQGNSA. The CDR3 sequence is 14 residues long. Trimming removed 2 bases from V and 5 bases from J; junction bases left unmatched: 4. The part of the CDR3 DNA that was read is TGTGCCAGCAGCTTACAGGGGGCAAGGGAGACC. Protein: CASSLQGARET. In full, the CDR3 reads CASSLQGARETQYF.

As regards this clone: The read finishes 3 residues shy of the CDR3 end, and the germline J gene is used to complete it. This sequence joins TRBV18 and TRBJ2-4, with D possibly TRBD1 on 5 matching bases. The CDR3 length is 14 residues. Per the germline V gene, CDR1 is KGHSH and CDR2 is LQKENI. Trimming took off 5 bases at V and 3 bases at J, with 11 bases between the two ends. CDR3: CASSSQGGKNIQYF. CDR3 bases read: TGTGCCAGCTCATCCCAGGGTGGCAAAAACATT.

The sequenced CDR3 bases are TGTGCCAGCAGCCCCCGGGACAGGGGGCTCACTGAA. Its protein is CASSPRDRGLTE. The full-length CDR3 reads as CASSPRDRGLTEAFF. J is TRBJ1-1 and V is TRBV5-6; 12 positions agree with TRBD1. The read is 3 residues too short to cover the CDR3 end, so that end is filled in from the germline J gene. The trim removed 4 bases at V and 4 bases at J, leaving 5 bases unmatched. This CDR3 is built from 15 residues. CDR1 is SGHDT and CDR2 is YYEEEE in the germline V gene.

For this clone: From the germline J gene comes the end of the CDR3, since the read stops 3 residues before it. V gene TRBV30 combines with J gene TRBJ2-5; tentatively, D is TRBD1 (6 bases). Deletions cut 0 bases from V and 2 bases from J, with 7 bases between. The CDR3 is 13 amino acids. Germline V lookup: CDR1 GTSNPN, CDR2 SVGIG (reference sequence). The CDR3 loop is CAWSVTGQETQYF. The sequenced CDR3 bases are TGTGCCTGGAGTGTAACAGGGCAAGAGACC. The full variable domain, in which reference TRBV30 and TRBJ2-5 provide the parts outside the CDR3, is SQTIHQWPATLVQPVGSPLSLECTVEGTSNPNLYWYRQAAGRGLQLLFYSVGIGQISSEVPQNLSASRPQDRQFILSSKKLLLSDSGFYLCAWSVTGQETQYFGPGTRLLVL.

The DNA read from the CDR3 is TGTGCCAGTAGTGCGATGACAGGGAAGAGCTCTGGGGCCAACGTC. This gives the protein CASSAMTGKSSGANV. The entire CDR3 sequence reads CASSAMTGKSSGANVLTF. The chain employs TRBV19 and TRBJ2-6; 7 positions match TRBD1. Read coverage stops 3 residues before the CDR3 terminus; the germline J gene supplies the remainder. CDR1 is LNHDA and CDR2 is SQIVND in the germline V gene (reference sequence). The V segment lost 5 bases and the J segment 0 bases; nucleotides outside the gene matches: 10. The CDR3 sequence is 18 residues long.

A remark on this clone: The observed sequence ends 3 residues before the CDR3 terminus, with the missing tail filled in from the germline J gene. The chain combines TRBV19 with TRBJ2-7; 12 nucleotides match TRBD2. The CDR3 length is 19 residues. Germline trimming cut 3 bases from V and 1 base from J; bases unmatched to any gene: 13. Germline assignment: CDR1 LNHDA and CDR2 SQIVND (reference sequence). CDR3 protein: CASSIENRAGTSGSYEQYF. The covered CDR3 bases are TGTGCCAGTAGTATTGAGAACAGAGCCGGGACTAGCGGGTCCTACGAG.

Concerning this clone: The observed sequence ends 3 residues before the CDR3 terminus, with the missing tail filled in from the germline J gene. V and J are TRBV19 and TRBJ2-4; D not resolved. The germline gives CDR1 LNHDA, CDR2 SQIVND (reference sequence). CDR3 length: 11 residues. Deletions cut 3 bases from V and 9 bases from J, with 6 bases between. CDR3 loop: CASSIKGIQYF. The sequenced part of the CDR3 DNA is TGTGCCAGTAGTATTAAAGGCATT.

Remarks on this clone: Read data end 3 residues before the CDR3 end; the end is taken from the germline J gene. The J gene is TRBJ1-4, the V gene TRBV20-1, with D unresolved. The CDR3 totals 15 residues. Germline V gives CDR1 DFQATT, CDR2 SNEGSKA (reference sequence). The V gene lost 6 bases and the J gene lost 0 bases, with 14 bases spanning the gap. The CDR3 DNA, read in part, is TGCAGTGCGGAGGGCGTCGGCTCAACTAATGAAAAA. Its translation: CSAEGVGSTNEK. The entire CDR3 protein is CSAEGVGSTNEKLFF.

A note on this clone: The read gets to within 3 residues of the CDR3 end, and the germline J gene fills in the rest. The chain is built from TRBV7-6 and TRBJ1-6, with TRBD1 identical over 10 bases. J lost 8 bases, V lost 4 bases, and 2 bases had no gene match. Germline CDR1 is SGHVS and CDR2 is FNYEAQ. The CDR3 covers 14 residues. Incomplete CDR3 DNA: TGTGCCAGCAGCTCCGGGACAGGGGATTCACCC. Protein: CASSSGTGDSP. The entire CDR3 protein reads CASSSGTGDSPLHF.

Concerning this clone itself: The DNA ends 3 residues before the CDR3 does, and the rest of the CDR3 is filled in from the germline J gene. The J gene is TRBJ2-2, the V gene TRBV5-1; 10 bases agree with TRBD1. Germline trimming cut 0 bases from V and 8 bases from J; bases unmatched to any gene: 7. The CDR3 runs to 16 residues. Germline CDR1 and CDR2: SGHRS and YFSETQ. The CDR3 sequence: CASSLGDRGRTGELFF. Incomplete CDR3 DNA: TGCGCCAGCAGCTTGGGGGACAGGGGTCGGACGGGGGAG.

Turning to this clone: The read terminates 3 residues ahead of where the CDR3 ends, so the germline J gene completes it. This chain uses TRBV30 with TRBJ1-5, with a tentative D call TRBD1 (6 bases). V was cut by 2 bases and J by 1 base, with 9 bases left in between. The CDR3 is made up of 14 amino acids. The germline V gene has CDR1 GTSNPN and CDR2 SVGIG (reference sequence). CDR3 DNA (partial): TGTGCCTGGAGTTCAGGGGCAAGCAATCAGCCC. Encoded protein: CAWSSGASNQP. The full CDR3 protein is CAWSSGASNQPQHF. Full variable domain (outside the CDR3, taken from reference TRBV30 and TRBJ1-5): SQTIHQWPATLVQPVGSPLSLECTVEGTSNPNLYWYRQAAGRGLQLLFYSVGIGQISSEVPQNLSASRPQDRQFILSSKKLLLSDSGFYLCAWSSGASNQPQHFGDGTRLSIL.

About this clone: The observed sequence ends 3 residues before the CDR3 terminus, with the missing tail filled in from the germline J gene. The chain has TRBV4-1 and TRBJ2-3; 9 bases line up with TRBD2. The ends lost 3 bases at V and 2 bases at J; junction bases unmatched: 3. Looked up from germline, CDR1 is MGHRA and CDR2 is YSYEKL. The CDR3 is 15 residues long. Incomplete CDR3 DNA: TGCGCCAGCAGCCACCTAGCGGGAACCACAGATACG. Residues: CASSHLAGTTDT. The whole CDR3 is CASSHLAGTTDTQYF.

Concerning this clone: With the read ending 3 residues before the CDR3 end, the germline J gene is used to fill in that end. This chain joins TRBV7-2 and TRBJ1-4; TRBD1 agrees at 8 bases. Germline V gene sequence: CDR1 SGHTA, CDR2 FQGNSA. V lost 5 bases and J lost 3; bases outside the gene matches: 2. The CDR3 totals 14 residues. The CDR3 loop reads CASSRDRSNEKLFF. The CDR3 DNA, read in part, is TGTGCCAGCAGCCGGGACAGGTCTAATGAAAAA.

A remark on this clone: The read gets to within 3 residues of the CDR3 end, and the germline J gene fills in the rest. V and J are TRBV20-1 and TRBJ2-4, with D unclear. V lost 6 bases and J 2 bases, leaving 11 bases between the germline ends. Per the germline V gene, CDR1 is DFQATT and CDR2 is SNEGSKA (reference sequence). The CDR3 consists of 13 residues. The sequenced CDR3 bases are TGCAGTGCCTTAGATACGACCAAAAACATT. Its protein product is CSALDTTKNI. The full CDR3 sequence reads CSALDTTKNIQYF.

The CDR3 sequence is CASSYPLREQAFF. The CDR3 DNA, read in part, is TGTGCCAGCAGTTACCCCCTGAGAGAGCAA. The chain links TRBV6-2 or TRBV6-3 to TRBJ1-1, with no clear D. The CDR3 end is not reached by the read, which stops 3 residues before it; the germline J gene fills it in. The CDR3 sequence is 13 residues long. CDR1 is MNHEY and CDR2 is SVGEGT in the germline V gene.

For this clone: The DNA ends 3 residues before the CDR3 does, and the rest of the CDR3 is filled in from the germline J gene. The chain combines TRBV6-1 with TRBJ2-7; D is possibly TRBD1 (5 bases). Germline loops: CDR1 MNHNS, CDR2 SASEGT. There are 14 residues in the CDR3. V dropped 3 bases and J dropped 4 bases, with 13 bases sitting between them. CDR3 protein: CASSDWTDIYEQYF. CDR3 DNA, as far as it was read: TGTGCCAGCAGTGACTGGACGGACATTTACGAG.

CDR3: CASSLTNGGGPYNEQFF. The CDR3 bases that were read are TGTGCCAGCAGCTTAACGAACGGGGGTGGACCCTACAATGAG. The rearrangement links TRBV7-3 to TRBJ2-1; D possibly corresponds to TRBD2 (6 bases). The sequence runs out 3 residues before the end of the CDR3; the remainder is reconstructed from the germline J gene. The germline gives CDR1 SGHTA, CDR2 FQGTGA. Trimming stripped 0 bases from V and 2 bases from J, with 14 bases between. The CDR3 totals 17 residues. Full variable domain (rest looked up from reference TRBV7-3 and TRBJ2-1): GAGVSQTPSNKVTEKGKYVELRCDPISGHTALYWYRQSLGQGPEFLIYFQGTGAADDSGLPNDRFFAVRPEGSVSTLKIQRTERGDSAVYLCASSLTNGGGPYNEQFFGPGTRLTVL.

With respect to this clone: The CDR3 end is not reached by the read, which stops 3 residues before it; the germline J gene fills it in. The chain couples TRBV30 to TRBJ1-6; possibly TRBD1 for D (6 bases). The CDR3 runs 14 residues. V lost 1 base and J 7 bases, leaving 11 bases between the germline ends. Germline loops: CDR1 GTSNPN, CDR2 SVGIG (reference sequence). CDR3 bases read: TGTGCCTGGAGTGCAGGGGCGCGGAATTCACCC. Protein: CAWSAGARNSP. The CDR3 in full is CAWSAGARNSPLHF.

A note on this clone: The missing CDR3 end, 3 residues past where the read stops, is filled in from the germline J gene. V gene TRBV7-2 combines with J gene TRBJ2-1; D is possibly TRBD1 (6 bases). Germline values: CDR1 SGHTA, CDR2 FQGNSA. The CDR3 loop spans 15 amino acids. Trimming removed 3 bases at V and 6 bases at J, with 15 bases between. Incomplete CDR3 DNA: TGTGCCAGCAGCTTGTCAGGGGCATTAATCAATGAG. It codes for CASSLSGALINE. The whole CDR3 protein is CASSLSGALINEQFF.

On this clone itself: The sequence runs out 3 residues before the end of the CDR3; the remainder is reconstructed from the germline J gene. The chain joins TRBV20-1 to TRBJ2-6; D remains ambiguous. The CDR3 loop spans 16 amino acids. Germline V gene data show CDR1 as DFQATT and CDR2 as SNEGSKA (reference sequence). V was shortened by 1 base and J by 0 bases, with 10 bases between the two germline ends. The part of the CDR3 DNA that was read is TGCAGTGCTAGAGCCTCAGTGTACTCTGGGGCCAACGTC. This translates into CSARASVYSGANV. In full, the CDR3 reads CSARASVYSGANVLTF.

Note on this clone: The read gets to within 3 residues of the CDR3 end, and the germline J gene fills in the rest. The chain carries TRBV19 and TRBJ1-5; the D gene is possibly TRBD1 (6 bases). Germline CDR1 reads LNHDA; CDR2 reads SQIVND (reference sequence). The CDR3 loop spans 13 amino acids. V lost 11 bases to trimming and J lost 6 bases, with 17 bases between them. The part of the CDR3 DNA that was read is TGTGCCTCCTCCAACAGGGCTCCTCAGCCC. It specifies CASSNRAPQP. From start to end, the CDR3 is CASSNRAPQPQHF.

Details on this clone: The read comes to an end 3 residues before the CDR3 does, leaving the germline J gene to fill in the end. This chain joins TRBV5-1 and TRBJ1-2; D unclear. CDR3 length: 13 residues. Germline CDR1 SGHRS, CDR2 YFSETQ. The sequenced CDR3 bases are TGCGCCAGCAGCTTGAGTGGTAGTGCCGGC. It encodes CASSLSGSAG. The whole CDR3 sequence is CASSLSGSAGYTF.

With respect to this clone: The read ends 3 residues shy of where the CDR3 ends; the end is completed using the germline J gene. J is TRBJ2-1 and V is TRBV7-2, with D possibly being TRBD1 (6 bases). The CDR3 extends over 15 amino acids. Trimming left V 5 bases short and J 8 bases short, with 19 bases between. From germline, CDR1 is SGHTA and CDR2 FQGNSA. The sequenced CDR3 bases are TGTGCCAGCAGCCCAACAGGGATGGGTGTCGATGAG. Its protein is CASSPTGMGVDE. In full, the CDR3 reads CASSPTGMGVDEQFF. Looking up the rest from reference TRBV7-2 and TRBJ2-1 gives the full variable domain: GAGVSQSPSNKVTEKGKDVELRCDPISGHTALYWYRQSLGQGLEFLIYFQGNSAPDKSGLPSDRFSAERTGGSVSTLTIQRTQQEDSAVYLCASSPTGMGVDEQFFGPGTRLTVL.

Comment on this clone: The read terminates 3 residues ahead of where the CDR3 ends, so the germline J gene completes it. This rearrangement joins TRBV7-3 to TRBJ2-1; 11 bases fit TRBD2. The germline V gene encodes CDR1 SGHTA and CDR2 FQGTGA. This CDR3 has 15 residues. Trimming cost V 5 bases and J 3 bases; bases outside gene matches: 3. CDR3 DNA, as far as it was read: TGTGCCAGCAGCACGACTAGCGGGGTCTACAATGAG. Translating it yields CASSTTSGVYNE. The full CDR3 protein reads CASSTTSGVYNEQFF.

CDR3 DNA, as far as it was read: TGTGCCAGCAGCTTGGACAGGGTTACGCACGAG. It specifies CASSLDRVTHE. The full CDR3 protein is CASSLDRVTHEQYF. This sequence joins TRBV7-2 and TRBJ2-7, with 8 bases matching TRBD1. Coverage ceases 3 residues before the CDR3 finishes, and the germline J gene fills in the end. The germline V gene has CDR1 SGHTA and CDR2 FQGNSA. This CDR3 contains 14 residues. The V segment lost 3 bases and the J segment 5 bases; nucleotides outside the gene matches: 6. Combining the CDR3 with reference TRBV7-2 and TRBJ2-7 gives the whole variable domain GAGVSQSPSNKVTEKGKDVELRCDPISGHTALYWYRQSLGQGLEFLIYFQGNSAPDKSGLPSDRFSAERTGGSVSTLTIQRTQQEDSAVYLCASSLDRVTHEQYFGPGTRLTVT.

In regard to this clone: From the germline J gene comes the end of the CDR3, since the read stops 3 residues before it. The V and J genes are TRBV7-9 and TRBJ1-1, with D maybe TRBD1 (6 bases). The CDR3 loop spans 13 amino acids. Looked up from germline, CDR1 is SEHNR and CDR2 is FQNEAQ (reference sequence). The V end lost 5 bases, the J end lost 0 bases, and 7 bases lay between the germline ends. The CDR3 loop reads CASSRQVNTEAFF. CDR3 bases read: TGTGCCAGCAGCCGACAGGTGAACACTGAA.